This TCR beta chain was obtained from a study of T cells after posttransplantation cyclophosphamide. The J segment lost 7 bases and the V segment lost 4 bases, leaving 1 base of the junction unmatched. Germline values: CDR1 MNHEY, CDR2 SVGAGI. The CDR3 extends over 12 amino acids. This clone was recorded once. Its antigen is undetermined. Cyclophosphamide on days +3 and +4 followed busulfan-fludarabine conditioning and a marrow graft. Whole-study findings and limits: Donor-recipient repertoire similarity was low at 1-2 months, rising over year one.

Libraries were prepared by immunoSEQ multiplex PCR; TCRdb keeps only in-frame clonotypes and omits some of them. The table lists 42,000 or so clones, less than 95% of them singletons, with about 2.5% in the top ten. This specimen consisted of PBMCs, obtained around 63 days after allogeneic stem cell transplant with posttransplant cyclophosphamide. The clonotype was recovered from a male patient between 60 and 69 years old who received an allogeneic stem cell transplant from a related donor and was CMV-positive. The graft donor may be the source of some T cells. The rearrangement links TRBV6-5 to TRBJ2-5; 9 nucleotides match TRBD1. The CDR3 DNA is TGTGCCAGCAGTTGGGGACAGGGGACCCAGTACTTC. Its translation: CASSWGQGTQYF.